A few counts support the clone carrying this T cell receptor beta chain. The antigen is unknown. This record comes from a study of post-analysis software for immune sequencing data. The germline gives CDR1 SGHVS, CDR2 FQNEAQ. Trimming stripped 4 bases from V and 1 base from J, with 14 bases between. This CDR3 contains 16 residues. Included in the TCR beta cDNA libraries were unique molecular identifiers. TCRdb called the PCR reads again in MiXCR, with one record for every CDR3 protein. The sample holds 650,000 to 900,000 distinct CDR3 sequences; 46% are singletons and the top ten take around 4.7%. Study-level results: Patients had higher frequencies than controls of roughly 5 TRBV segments, including TRBV5-6, TRBV5-1 and TRBV20-1.

The J gene is TRBJ1-5, the V gene TRBV7-8, with D maybe TRBD1 (5 bases). The sample comprised blood. This clonotype was sampled from a girl aged 5 to 17 with multiple sclerosis. DNA for the CDR3: TGTGCCAGCAGCTCCCCATCAGGGCTGAGCAATCAGCCCCAGCATTTT. Amino acids: CASSSPSGLSNQPQHF.